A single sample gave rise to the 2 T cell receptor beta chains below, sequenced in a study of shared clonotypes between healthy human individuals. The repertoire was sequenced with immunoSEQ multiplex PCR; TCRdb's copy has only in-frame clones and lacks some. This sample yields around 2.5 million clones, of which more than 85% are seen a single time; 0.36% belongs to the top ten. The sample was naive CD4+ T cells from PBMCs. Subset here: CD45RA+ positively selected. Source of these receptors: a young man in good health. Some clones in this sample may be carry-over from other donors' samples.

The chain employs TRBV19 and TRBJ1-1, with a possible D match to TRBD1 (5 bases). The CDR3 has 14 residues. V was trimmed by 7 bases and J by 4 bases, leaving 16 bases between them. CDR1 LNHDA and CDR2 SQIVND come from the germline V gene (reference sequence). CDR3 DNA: TGTGCCAGTAACCGCCAGGGTTTTCGCACTGAAGCTTTCTTT. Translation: CASNRQGFRTEAFF.

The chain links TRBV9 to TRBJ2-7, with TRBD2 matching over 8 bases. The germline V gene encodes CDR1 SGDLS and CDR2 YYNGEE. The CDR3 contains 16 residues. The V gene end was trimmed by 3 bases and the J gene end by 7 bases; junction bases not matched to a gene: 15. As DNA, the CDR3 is TGTGCCAGCAGCGCCATTTCAGCGGGAGCGTTCATTGAGCAGTACTTC. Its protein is CASSAISAGAFIEQYF.